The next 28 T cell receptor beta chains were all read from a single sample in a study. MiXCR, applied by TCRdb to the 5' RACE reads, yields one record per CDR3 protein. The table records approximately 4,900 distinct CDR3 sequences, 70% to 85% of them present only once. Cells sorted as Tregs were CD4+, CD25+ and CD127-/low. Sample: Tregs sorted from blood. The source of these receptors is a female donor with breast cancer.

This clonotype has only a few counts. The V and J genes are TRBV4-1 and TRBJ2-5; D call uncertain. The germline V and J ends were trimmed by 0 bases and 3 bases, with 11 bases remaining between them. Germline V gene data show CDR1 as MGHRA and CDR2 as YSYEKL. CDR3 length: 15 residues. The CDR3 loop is CASSQEGRQKETQYF. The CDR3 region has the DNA TGCGCCAGCAGCCAAGAAGGTCGCCAGAAAGAGACCCAGTACTTC.

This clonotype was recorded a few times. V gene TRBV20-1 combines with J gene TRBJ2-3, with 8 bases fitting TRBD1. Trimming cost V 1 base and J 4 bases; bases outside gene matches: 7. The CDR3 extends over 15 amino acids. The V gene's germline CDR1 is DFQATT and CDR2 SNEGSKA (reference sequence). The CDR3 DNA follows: TGCAGTGCTAGAGGGACAGGGATTGGATCAGATACGCAGTATTTT. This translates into CSARGTGIGSDTQYF.

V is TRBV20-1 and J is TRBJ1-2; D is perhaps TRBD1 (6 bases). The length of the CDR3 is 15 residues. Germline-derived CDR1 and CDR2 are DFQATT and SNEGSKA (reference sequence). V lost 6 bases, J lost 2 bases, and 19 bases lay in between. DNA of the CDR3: TGCAGTGCCATTGACAGAGGGGGAACAAACTATGGCTACACCTTC. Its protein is CSAIDRGGTNYGYTF.

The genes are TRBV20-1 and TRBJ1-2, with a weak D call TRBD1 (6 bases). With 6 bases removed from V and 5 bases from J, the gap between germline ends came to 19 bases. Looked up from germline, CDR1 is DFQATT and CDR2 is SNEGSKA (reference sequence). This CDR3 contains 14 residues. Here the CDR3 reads CSARGGGRSYGYTF. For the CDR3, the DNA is TGCAGTGCACGAGGCGGGGGGCGATCGTATGGCTACACCTTC.

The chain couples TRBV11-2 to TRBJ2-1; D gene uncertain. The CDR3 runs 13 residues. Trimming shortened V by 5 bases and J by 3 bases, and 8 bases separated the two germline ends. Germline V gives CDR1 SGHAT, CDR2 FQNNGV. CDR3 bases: TGTGCCAGCAGCACCTTGGGCTACAATGAGCAGTTCTTC. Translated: CASSTLGYNEQFF. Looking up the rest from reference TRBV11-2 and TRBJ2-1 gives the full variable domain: EAGVAQSPRYKIIEKRQSVAFWCNPISGHATLYWYQQILGQGPKLLIQFQNNGVVDDSQLPKDRFSAERLKGVDSTLKIQPAKLEDSAVYLCASSTLGYNEQFFGPGTRLTVL.

The CDR3 DNA reads TGCAGTGCTAGGGACCCTTGGTCGGTCGAGCAGTACTTC. It codes for CSARDPWSVEQYF. The chain has TRBV20-1 and TRBJ2-7; no clear D gene. The germline V gene encodes CDR1 DFQATT and CDR2 SNEGSKA (reference sequence). V shed 3 bases and J shed 6 bases, with 15 bases lying between them. The CDR3 is 13 residues long.

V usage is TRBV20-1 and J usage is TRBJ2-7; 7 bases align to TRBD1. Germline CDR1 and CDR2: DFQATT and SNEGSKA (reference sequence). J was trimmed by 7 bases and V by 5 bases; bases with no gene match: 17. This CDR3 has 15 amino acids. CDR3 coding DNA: TGCAGTGCTGGGCACTCATCCGGGACAGCGTGGGAGCAGTACTTC. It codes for CSAGHSSGTAWEQYF.

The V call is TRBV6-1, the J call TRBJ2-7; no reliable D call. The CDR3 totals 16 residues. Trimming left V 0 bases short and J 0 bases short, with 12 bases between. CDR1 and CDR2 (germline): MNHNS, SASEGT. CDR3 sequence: CASSEAPLLYSYEQYF. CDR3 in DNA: TGTGCCAGCAGTGAAGCCCCCCTGCTCTACTCCTACGAGCAGTACTTC.

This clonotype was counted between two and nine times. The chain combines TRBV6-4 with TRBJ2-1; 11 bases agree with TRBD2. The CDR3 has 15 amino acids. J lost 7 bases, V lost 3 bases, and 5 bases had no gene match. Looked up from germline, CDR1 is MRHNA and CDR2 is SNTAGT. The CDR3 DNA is TGTGCCAGCAGTGATACTAGCGGGAGTGGGAATGAGCAGTTCTTC. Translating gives CASSDTSGSGNEQFF.

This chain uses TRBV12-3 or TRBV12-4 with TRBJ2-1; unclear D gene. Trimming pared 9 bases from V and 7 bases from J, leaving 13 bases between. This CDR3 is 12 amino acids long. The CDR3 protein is CASTERENEQFF. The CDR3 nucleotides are TGTGCCAGTACGGAACGAGAGAATGAGCAGTTCTTC.

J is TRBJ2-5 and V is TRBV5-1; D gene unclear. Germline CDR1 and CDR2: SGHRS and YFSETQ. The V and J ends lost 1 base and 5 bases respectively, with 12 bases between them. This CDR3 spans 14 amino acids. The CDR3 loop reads CASSLWAGEETQYF. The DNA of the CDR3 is TGCGCCAGCAGCTTGTGGGCCGGCGAGGAGACCCAGTACTTC. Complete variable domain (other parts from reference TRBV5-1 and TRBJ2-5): KAGVTQTPRYLIKTRGQQVTLSCSPISGHRSVSWYQQTPGQGLQFLFEYFSETQRNKGNFPGRFSGRQFSNSRSEMNVSTLELGDSALYLCASSLWAGEETQYFGPGTRLLVL.

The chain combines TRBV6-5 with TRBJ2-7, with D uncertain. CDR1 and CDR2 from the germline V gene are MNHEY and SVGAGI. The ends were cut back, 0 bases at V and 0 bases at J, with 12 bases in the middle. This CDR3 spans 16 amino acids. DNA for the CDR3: TGTGCCAGCAGTTACTCGGGCTCCTCAAGCTCCTACGAGCAGTACTTC. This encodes CASSYSGSSSSYEQYF.

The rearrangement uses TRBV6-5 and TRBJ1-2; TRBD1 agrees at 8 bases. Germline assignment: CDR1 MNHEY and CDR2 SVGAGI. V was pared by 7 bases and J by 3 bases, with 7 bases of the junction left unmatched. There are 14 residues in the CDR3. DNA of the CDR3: TGTGCCAGCACCCAGGGGGCTGGGTACTATGGCTACACCTTC. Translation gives CASTQGAGYYGYTF.

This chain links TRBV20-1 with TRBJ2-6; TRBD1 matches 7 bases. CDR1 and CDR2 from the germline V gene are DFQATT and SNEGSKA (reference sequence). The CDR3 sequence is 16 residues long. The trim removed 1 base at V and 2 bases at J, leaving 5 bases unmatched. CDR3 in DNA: TGCAGTGCTAGAGTGACAGGGAATGCTGGGGCCAACGTCCTGACTTTC. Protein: CSARVTGNAGANVLTF.

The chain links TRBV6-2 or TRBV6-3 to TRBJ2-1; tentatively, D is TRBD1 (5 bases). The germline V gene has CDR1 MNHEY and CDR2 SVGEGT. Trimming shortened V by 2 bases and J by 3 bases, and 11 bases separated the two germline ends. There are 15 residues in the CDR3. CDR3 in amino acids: CASSYGQGIYNEQFF. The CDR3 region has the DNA TGTGCCAGCAGTTACGGGCAGGGTATCTACAATGAGCAGTTCTTC.

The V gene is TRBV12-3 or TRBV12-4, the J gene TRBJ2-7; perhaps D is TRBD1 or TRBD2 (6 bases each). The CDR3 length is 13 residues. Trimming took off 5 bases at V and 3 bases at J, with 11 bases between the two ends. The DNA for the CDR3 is TGTGCCAGCAGTGGAGGGGGATTCTACGAGCAGTACTTC. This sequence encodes CASSGGGFYEQYF.

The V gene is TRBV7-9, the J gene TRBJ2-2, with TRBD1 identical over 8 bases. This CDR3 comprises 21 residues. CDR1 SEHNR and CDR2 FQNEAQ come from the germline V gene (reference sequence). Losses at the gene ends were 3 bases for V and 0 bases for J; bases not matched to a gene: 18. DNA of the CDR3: TGTGCCAGCAGCTTCGGACAGGGAGATCCCATTAAGTTCTCGAACACCGGGGAGCTGTTTTTT. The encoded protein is CASSFGQGDPIKFSNTGELFF.

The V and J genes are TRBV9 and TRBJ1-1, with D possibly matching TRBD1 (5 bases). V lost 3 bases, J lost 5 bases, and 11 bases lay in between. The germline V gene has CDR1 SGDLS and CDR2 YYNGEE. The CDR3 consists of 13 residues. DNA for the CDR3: TGTGCCAGCAGCGCCGGGGGTTGGACTGAAGCTTTCTTT. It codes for CASSAGGWTEAFF.

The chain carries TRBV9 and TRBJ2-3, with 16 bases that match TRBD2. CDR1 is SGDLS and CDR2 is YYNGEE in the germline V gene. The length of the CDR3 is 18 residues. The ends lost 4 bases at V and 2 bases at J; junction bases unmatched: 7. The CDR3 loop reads CASSPMGLAGGVTDTQYF. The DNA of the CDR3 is TGTGCCAGCAGCCCAATGGGACTAGCGGGGGGGGTCACAGATACGCAGTATTTT.

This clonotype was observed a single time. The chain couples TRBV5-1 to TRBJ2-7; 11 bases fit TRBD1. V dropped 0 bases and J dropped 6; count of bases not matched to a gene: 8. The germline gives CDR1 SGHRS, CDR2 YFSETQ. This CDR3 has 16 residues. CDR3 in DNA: TGCGCCAGCAGCTTGGGAGCGATGGACAGGGGGCGCGAGCAGTACTTC. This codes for CASSLGAMDRGREQYF.

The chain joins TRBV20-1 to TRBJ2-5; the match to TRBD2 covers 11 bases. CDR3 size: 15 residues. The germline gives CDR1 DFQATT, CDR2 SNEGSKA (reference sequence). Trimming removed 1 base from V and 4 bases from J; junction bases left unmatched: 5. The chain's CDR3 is CSARGTSGGSETQYF. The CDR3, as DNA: TGCAGTGCTAGAGGTACTAGCGGGGGCTCAGAGACCCAGTACTTC.

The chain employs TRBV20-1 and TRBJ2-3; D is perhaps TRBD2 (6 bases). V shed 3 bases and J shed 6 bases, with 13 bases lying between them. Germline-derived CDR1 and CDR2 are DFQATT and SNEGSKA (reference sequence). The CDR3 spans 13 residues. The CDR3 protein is CSASLDSGDTQYF. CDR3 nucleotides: TGCAGTGCTAGTTTGGATAGCGGTGATACGCAGTATTTT.

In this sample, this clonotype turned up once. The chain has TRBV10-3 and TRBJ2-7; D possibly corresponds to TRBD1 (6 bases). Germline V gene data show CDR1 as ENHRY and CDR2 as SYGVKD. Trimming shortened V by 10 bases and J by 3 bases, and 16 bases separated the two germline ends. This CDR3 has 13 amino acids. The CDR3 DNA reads TGTGCCAGCAGAATACAACAGGGCTACGAGCAGTACTTC. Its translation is CASRIQQGYEQYF.

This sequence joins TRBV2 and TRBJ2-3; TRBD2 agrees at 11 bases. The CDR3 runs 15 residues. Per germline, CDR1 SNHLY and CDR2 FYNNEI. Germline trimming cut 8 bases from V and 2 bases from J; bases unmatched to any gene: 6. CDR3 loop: CASSGTSGFTDTQYF. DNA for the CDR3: TGTGCCAGCTCGGGGACTAGCGGATTCACAGATACGCAGTATTTT.

The CDR3 sequence: CASSLDSFYEQYF. As DNA, the CDR3 is TGCGCCAGCAGCCTCGACAGTTTCTACGAGCAGTACTTC. V usage is TRBV5-1 and J usage is TRBJ2-7; D might be TRBD1 (5 bases). Trimming took off 4 bases at V and 3 bases at J, with 11 bases between the two ends. This CDR3 has 13 residues. Germline loops: CDR1 SGHRS, CDR2 YFSETQ.

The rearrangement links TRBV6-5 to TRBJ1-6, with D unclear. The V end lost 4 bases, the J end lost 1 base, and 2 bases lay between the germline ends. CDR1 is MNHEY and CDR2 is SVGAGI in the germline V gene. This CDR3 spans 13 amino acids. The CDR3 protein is CASSSSYNSPLHF. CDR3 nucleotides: TGTGCCAGCAGTTCGTCCTATAATTCACCCCTCCACTTT.

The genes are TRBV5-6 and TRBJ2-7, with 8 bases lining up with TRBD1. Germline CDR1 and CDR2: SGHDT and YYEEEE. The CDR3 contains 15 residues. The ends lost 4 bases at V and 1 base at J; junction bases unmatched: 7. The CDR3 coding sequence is TGTGCCAGCAGCCCGCCGACAGGGGAGTCCTACGAGCAGTACTTC. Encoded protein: CASSPPTGESYEQYF. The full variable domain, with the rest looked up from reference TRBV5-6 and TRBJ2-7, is DAGVTQSPTHLIKTRGQQVTLRCSPKSGHDTVSWYQQALGQGPQFIFQYYEEEERQRGNFPDRFSGHQFPNYSSELNVNALLLGDSALYLCASSPPTGESYEQYFGPGTRLTVT.

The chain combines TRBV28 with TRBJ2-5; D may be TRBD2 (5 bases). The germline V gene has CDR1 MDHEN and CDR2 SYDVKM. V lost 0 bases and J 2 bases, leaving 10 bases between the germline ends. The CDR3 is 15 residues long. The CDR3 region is CASSLWSGRQETQYF. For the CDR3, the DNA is TGTGCCAGCAGTTTATGGTCGGGGAGACAAGAGACCCAGTACTTC.